A selection of T cell receptor beta chains follows, all from one sample in a study of T-cell memory formation after mild COVID-19. TCRdb recomputed calls from the 5' RACE reads with MiXCR, one row per CDR3 protein. The sample yields hundreds of thousands of distinct CDR3 sequences, around 28% seen once. The specimen was PBMCs or a T cell subset sorted from them (not recorded which). The receptors here all came from an adult woman who had mild COVID-19 (a few samples of this study predate the infection). Cell type and time point are not known. Both conserved end residues are part of each CDR3. The size of a clone is reported for some rows only, either as once, few or many, or as a class for expanded clones.

TRBJ2-7 | 14 | TRBV25-1 | NA | CASSDPASGYEQYF
TRBJ2-3 | 20 | TRBV18 | NA | CASSPPTGQGGGASTDTQYF
TRBJ2-7 | 13 | TRBV10-3 | few | CATTGTGGTEQYF
TRBJ2-2 | 16 | TRBV9 | NA | CASSALSGTNTGELFF
TRBJ2-1 | 14 | TRBV12-3/TRBV12-4 | NA | CASSLGEGGNEQFF
TRBJ2-3 | 14 | TRBV5-1 | NA | CASSSLTATDTQYF
TRBJ2-7 | 14 | TRBV18 | NA | CASSPEGSPYEQYF
TRBJ2-1 | 14 | TRBV5-1 | few | CASSQGIRTGDELF
TRBJ2-7 | 12 | TRBV30 | NA | CAWTGGGYEQYF
TRBJ2-1 | 15 | TRBV5-1 | NA | CASSLERGRNNEQFF
TRBJ1-1 | 16 | TRBV5-1 | few | CASSFSVRGADTEAFF